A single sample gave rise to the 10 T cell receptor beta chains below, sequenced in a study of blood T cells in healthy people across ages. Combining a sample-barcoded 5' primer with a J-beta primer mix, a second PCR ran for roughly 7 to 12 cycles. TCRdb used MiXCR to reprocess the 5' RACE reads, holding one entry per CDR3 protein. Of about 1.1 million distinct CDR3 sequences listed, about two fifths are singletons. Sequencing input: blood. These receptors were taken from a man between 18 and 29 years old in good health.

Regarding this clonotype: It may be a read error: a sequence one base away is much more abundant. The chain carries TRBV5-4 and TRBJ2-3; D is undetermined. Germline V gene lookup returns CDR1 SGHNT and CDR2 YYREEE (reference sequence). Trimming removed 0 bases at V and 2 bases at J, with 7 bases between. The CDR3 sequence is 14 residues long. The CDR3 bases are TGTGCCAGCAGCTTGGAAGCCGTCACAGATACGCAGTATTTT. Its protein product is CASSLEAVTDTQYF.

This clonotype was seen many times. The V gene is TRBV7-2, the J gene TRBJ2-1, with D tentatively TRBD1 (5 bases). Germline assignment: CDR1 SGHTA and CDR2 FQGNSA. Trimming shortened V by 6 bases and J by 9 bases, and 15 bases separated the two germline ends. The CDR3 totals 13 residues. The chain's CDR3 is CASRTQGFSEQFF. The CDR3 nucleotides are TGTGCCAGCAGGACGCAGGGTTTCAGTGAGCAGTTCTTC. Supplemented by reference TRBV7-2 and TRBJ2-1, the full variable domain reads GAGVSQSPSNKVTEKGKDVELRCDPISGHTALYWYRQSLGQGLEFLIYFQGNSAPDKSGLPSDRFSAERTGGSVSTLTIQRTQQEDSAVYLCASRTQGFSEQFFGPGTRLTVL.

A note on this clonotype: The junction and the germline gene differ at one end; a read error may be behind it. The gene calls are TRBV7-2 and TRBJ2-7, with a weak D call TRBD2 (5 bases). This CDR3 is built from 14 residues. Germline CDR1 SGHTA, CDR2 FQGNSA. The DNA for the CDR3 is TGTGCCAGCAGCGTAGCGCTGGAGTACAATGAGCAGTACTTC. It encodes CASSVALEYNEQYF.

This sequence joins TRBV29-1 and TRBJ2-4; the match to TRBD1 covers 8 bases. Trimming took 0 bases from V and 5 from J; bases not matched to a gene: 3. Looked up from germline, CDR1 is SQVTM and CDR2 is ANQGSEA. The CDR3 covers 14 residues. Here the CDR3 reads CSVEDPGGENIQYF. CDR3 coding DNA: TGCAGCGTTGAAGATCCAGGGGGCGAAAACATTCAGTACTTC.

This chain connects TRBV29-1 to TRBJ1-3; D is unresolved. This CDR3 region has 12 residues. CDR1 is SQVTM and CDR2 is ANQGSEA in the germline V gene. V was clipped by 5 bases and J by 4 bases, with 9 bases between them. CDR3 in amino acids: CSVLSEGNTIYF. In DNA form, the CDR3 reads TGCAGCGTTCTCTCCGAGGGAAACACCATATATTTT.

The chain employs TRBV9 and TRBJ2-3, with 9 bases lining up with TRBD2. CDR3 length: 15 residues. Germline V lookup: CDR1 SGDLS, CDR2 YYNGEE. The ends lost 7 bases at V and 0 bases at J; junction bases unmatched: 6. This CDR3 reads CASAGGGFSTDTQYF. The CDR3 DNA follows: TGTGCCAGCGCGGGAGGGGGCTTCAGCACAGATACGCAGTATTTT.

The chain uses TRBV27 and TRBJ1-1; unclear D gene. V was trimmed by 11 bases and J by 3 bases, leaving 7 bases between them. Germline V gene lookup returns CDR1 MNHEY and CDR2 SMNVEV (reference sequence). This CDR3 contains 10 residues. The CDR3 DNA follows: TGTGCCCCACCCGACACTGAAGCTTTCTTT. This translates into CAPPDTEAFF.

CDR3 coding DNA: TGCAGTGCTAGCGACAGGGGTATTAGCAATCAGCCCCAGCATTTT. Residues: CSASDRGISNQPQHF. The chain uses TRBV20-1 and TRBJ1-5, with TRBD1 matching 8 bases. CDR3 size: 15 residues. Looked up from germline, CDR1 is DFQATT and CDR2 is SNEGSKA (reference sequence). V lost 3 bases to trimming and J lost 0 bases; unmatched junction nucleotides: 4.

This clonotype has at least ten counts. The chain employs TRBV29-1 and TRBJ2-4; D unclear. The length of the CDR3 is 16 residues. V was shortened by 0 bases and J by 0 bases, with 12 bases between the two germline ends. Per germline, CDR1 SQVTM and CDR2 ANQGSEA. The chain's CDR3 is CSVEDRAARAKNIQYF. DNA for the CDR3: TGCAGCGTTGAAGATCGGGCAGCGAGAGCCAAAAACATTCAGTACTTC.

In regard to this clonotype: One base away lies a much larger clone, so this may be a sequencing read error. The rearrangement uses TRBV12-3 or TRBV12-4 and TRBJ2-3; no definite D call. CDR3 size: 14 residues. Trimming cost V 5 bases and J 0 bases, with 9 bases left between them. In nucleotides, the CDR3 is TGTGCCAGCAGTGTAGGTCCTAGCACAGATACGCAGTATTTT. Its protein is CASSVGPSTDTQYF.